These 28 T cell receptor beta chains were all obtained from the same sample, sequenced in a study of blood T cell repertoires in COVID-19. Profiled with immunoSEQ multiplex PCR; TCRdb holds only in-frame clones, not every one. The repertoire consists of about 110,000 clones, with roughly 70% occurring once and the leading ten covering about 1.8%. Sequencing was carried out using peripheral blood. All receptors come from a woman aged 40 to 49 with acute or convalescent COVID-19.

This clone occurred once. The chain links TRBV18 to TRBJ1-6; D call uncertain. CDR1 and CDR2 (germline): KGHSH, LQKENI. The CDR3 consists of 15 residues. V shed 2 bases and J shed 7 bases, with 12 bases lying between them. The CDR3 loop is CASSPSEVQNSPLHF. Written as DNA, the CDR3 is TGTGCCAGCTCACCATCCGAGGTCCAAAATTCACCCCTCCACTTT.

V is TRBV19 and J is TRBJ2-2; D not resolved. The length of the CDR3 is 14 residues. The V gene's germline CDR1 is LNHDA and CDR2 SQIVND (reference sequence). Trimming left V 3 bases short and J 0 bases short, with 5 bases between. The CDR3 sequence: CASSMAPNTGELFF. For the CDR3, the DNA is TGTGCCAGTAGTATGGCCCCGAACACCGGGGAGCTGTTTTTT.

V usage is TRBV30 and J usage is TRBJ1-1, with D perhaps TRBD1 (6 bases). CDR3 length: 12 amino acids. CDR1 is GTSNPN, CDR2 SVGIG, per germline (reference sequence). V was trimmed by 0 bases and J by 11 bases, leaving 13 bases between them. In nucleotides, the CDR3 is TGTGCCTGGAGTGTACAGCAGGGGCGGGCTTTCTTT. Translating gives CAWSVQQGRAFF.

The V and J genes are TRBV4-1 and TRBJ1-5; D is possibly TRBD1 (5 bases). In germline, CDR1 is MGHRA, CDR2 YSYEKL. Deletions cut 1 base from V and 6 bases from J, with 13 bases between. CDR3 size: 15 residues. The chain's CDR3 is CASSQGQILPQPQHF. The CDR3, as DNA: TGCGCCAGCAGCCAAGGACAGATCCTCCCTCAGCCCCAGCATTTT.

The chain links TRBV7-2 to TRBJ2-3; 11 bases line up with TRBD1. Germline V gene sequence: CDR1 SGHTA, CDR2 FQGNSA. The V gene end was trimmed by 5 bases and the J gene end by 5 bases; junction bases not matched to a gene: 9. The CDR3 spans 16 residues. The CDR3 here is CASSPRKGTGGDTQYF. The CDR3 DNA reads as TGTGCCAGCAGCCCACGGAAAGGGACAGGGGGAGATACGCAGTATTTT.

The CDR3 spells CASSLWGGGRQPQHF. In nucleotides, the CDR3 is TGTGCCAGCAGCTTATGGGGGGGAGGGAGACAGCCCCAGCATTTT. The rearrangement links TRBV7-2 to TRBJ1-5; D might be TRBD1 (5 bases). CDR1 is SGHTA and CDR2 is FQGNSA in the germline V gene. V lost 2 bases and J lost 7, with 15 bases in between. This CDR3 spans 15 amino acids.

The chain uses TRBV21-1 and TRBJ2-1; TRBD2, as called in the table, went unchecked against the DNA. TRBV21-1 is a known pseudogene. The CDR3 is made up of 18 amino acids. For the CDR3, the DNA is TGTGCCAGCAGCAAAGCCTCTAAGCGGGGGGTCCCTTACAATGAGCAGTTCTTC. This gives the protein CASSKASKRGVPYNEQFF.

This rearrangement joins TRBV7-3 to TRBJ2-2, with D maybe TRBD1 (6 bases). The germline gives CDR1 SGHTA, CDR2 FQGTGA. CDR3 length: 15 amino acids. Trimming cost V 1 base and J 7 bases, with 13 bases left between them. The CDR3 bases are TGTGCCAGCAGCTTAAAAGGCAGGGGTATCGGGGAGCTGTTTTTT. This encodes CASSLKGRGIGELFF.

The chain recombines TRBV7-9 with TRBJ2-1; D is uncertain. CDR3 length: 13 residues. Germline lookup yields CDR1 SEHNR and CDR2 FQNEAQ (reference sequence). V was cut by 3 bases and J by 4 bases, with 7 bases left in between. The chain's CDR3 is CASSLGLYNEQFF. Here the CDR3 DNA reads TGTGCCAGCAGCTTGGGCCTTTACAATGAGCAGTTCTTC.

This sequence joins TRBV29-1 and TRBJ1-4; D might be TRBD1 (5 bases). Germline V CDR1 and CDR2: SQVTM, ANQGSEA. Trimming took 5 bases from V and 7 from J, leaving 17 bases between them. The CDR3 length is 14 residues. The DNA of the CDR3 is TGCAGCGTTAAGGGTCAGGGCAATGGTGAAAAACTGTTTTTT. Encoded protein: CSVKGQGNGEKLFF.

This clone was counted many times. The CDR3 coding sequence is TGCGCCAGCAGCGAAGGGACACAGGGAAACTACGAGCAGTACTTC. This encodes CASSEGTQGNYEQYF. The chain uses TRBV5-1 and TRBJ2-7; D may be TRBD1 (6 bases). The germline V gene has CDR1 SGHRS and CDR2 YFSETQ. The CDR3 totals 15 residues. Trimming took off 4 bases at V and 3 bases at J, with 17 bases between the two ends.

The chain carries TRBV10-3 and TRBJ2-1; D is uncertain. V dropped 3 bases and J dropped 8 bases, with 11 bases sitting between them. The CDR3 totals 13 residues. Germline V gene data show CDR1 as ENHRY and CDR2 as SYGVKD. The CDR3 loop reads CAISDEAVDEQFF. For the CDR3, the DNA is TGTGCCATCAGTGATGAGGCAGTCGATGAGCAGTTCTTC.

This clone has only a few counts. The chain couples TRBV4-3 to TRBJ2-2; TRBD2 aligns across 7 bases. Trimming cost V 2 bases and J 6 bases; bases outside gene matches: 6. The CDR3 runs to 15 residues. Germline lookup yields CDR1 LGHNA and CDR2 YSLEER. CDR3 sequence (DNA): TGCGCCAGCAGCCAAAGGGGAGGGAGACCCGGGGAGCTGTTTTTT. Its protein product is CASSQRGGRPGELFF.

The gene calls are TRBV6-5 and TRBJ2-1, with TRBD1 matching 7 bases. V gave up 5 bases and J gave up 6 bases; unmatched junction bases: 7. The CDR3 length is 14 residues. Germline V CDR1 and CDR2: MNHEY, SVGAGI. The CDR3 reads CASSRDSNSNEQFF. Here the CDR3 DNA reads TGTGCCAGCAGTAGGGACAGTAATTCCAATGAGCAGTTCTTC.

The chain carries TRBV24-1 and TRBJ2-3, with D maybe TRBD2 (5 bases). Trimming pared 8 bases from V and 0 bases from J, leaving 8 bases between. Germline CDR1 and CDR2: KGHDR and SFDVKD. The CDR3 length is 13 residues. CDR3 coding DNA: TGTGCCACCACGGGGTCTAGCACAGATACGCAGTATTTT. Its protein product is CATTGSSTDTQYF.

CDR3 loop: CASSPSDTQYF. CDR3 in DNA: TGTGCCAGCTCACCGAGTGATACGCAGTATTTT. This rearrangement joins TRBV18 to TRBJ2-3; D not resolved. This CDR3 is built from 11 residues. Germline values: CDR1 KGHSH, CDR2 LQKENI. V lost 3 bases, J lost 6 bases, and 4 bases lay in between.

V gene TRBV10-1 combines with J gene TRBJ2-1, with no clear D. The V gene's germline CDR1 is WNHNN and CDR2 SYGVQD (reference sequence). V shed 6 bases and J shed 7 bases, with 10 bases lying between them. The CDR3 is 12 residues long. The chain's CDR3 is CASRDTGNEQFF. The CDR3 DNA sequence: TGCGCCAGCAGAGATACCGGGAATGAGCAGTTCTTC.

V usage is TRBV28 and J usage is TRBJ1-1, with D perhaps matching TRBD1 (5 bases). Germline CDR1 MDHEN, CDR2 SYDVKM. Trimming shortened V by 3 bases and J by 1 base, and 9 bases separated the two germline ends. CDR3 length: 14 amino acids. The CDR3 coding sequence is TGTGCCAGCAGTTTCTTGGGGCAGAACACTGAAGCTTTCTTT. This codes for CASSFLGQNTEAFF. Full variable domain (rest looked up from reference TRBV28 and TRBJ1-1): DVKVTQSSRYLVKRTGEKVFLECVQDMDHENMFWYRQDPGLGLRLIYFSYDVKMKEKGDIPEGYSVSREKKERFSLILESASTNQTSMYLCASSFLGQNTEAFFGQGTRLTVV.

The CDR3 DNA is TGTGCCAGCTACTTCGAGGGTCGTTACACTGAAGCTTTCTTT. It translates to CASYFEGRYTEAFF. The chain uses TRBV7-9 and TRBJ1-1; D not certain. The V end was cut by 8 bases, the J end by 3 bases, with 16 bases between. Germline lookup yields CDR1 SEHNR and CDR2 FQNEAQ (reference sequence). The CDR3 has 14 amino acids.

In DNA form, the CDR3 reads TGTGCCACCAAGGAGGTCGACAGGGAAGACGAGCAGTACTTC. It codes for CATKEVDREDEQYF. V and J are TRBV10-3 and TRBJ2-7; the match to TRBD1 covers 7 bases. CDR3 length: 14 amino acids. J lost 5 bases, V lost 10 bases, and 14 bases had no gene match. In germline, CDR1 is ENHRY, CDR2 SYGVKD.

CDR3 DNA sequence: TGTGCCATCAGGGAGGGTGCGCGGGATCAGCCCCAGCATTTT. Residues: CAIREGARDQPQHF. The rearrangement links TRBV10-3 to TRBJ1-5; D uncertain. This CDR3 is 14 amino acids long. V was cut by 6 bases and J by 5 bases, with 14 bases left in between. The V gene's germline CDR1 is ENHRY and CDR2 SYGVKD.

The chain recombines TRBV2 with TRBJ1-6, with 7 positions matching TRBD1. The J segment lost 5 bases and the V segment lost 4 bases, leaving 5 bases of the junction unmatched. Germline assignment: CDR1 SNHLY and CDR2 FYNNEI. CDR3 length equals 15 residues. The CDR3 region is CASSGQGQHNSPLHF. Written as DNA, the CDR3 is TGTGCCAGCAGTGGTCAGGGACAGCATAATTCACCCCTCCACTTT.

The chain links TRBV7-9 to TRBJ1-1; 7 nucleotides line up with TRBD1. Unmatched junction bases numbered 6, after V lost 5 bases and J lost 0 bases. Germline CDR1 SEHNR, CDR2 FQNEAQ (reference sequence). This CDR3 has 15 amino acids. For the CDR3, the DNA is TGTGCCAGCAGCCGACAGGGTACTATGAACACTGAAGCTTTCTTT. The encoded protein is CASSRQGTMNTEAFF. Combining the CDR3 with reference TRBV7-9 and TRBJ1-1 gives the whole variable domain DTGVSQNPRHKITKRGQNVTFRCDPISEHNRLYWYRQTLGQGPEFLTYFQNEAQLEKSRLLSDRFSAERPKGSFSTLEIQRTEQGDSAMYLCASSRQGTMNTEAFFGQGTRLTVV.

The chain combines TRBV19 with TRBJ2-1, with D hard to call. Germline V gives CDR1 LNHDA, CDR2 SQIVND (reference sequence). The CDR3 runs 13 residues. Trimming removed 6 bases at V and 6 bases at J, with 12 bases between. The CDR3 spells CASSPLPGNEQFF. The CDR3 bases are TGTGCCAGTAGCCCTTTGCCGGGCAATGAGCAGTTCTTC.

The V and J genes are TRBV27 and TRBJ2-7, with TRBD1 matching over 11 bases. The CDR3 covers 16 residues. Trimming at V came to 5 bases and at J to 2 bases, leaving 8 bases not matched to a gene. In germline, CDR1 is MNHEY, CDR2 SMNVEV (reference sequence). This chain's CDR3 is CASSRPGGQGAYEQYF. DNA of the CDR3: TGTGCCAGCAGTCGCCCGGGGGGACAGGGGGCCTACGAGCAGTACTTC.

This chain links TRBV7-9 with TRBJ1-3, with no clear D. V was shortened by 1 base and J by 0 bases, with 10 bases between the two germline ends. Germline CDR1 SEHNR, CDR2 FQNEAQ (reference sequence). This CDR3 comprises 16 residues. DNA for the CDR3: TGTGCCAGCAGCTTAGGGTTAGTCGCCTCTGGAAACACCATATATTTT. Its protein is CASSLGLVASGNTIYF.

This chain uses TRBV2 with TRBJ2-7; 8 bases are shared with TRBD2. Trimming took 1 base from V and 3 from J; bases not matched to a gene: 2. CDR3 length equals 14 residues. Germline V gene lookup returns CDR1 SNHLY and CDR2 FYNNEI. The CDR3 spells CASSEEAGGYEQYF. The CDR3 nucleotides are TGTGCCAGCAGTGAAGAGGCGGGGGGCTACGAGCAGTACTTC.

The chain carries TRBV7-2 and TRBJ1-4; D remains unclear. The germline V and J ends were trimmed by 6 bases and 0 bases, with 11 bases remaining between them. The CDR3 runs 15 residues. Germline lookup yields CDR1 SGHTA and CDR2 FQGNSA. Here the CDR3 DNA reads TGTGCCAGCAGGGCACAATTTGCAACTAATGAAAAACTGTTTTTT. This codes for CASRAQFATNEKLFF.